A selection of T cell receptor beta chains follows, all from one sample in a study of shared clonotypes between healthy human individuals. Some clones are missing from TCRdb's copy, which holds only in-frame ones; the method was immunoSEQ multiplex PCR. The data contain millions of clones, about 94% of them singletons. The sequenced sample was naive CD8+ T cells sorted from blood. The receptors were gathered from a man aged 18 to 29 in good health. CDR3s include the opening cysteine and the closing phenylalanine or tryptophan. The order of the fields is V gene, D gene, clone size, J gene, CDR3 DNA, CDR3 protein. D genes are given only for firm matches. Clone size is stated in some rows and not others, as once, few, many or a class when expanded.

TRBV19	-	-	TRBJ1-2	TGTGCCAGTAGGCCCCGAACAGGGCTTGGGTATGGCTACACCTTC	CASRPRTGLGYGYTF
TRBV4-3	-	once	TRBJ2-7	TGCGCCAGCAGCCAAGAATCAATAGCGGCCGAGCAGTACTTC	CASSQESIAAEQYF
TRBV4-1	-	-	TRBJ1-1	TGCGCCAGCAGCCTCTACGAGGGGCCGAACACTGAAGCTTTCTTT	CASSLYEGPNTEAFF
TRBV28	-	-	TRBJ2-7	TGTGCCAGCAGTTTTCAGGGTTGGGCTTACGAGCAGTACTTC	CASSFQGWAYEQYF
TRBV4-1	TRBD2	-	TRBJ2-1	TGCGCCAGCAACCTTTCACCGGGACTAGCGGGAGAAAAAACTGAGCAGTTCTTC	CASNLSPGLAGEKTEQFF
TRBV11-2	-	-	TRBJ2-7	TGTGCCAGCAGCTCCAATTGGGAGCAGTACTTC	CASSSNWEQYF
TRBV7-9	TRBD1	-	TRBJ1-1	TGTGCCAGCAGACCTACTTGGGAGGGGGCTACCTGGGGAGCTTTCTTT	CASRPTWEGATWGAFF
TRBV7-6	-	-	TRBJ1-3	TGTGCCAGCAGCTTAGAGGCAGGCTCTGGAAACACCATATATTTT	CASSLEAGSGNTIYF
TRBV7-9	-	-	TRBJ1-1	TGTGCCAGCAGGTATCAAGACTGGAACACTGAAGCTTTCTTT	CASRYQDWNTEAFF
TRBV6-1	TRBD1	-	TRBJ2-4	TGTGCCAGCAGTGATGAGGGGGCGGCGGACATTCAGTACTTC	CASSDEGAADIQYF
TRBV4-1	-	-	TRBJ1-5	TGCGCCAGCAGCCCATCGACCAGCTTACAGCCCCAGCATTTT	CASSPSTSLQPQHF
TRBV30	-	-	TRBJ2-1	TGTGCCTGGAGTGTTCTCGTAACCTACAATGAGCAGTTCTTC	CAWSVLVTYNEQFF
TRBV11-1	TRBD1	once	TRBJ1-6	TGTGCCAGCAGCTTAGAGGCAGGGGGCGAAGAGGATTCACCCCTCCACTTT	CASSLEAGGEEDSPLHF
TRBV2	-	-	TRBJ1-5	TGTGCCAGCAGTGAGGGTTCTAATCAGCCCCAGCATTTT	CASSEGSNQPQHF
TRBV4-1	-	-	TRBJ2-1	TGCGCCAGCAGCCAAGATGGGACCTACAATGAGCAGTTCTTC	CASSQDGTYNEQFF
TRBV12-5	-	-	TRBJ1-5	TGTGCTAGTACTACGGATGGCAATCAGCCCCAGCATTTT	CASTTDGNQPQHF
TRBV27	-	-	TRBJ2-7	TGTGCCAGCATCGAAGGCGGCCCCGGAGGCGAGCAGTACTTC	CASIEGGPGGEQYF
TRBV6-1	-	few	TRBJ1-5	TGTGCCAGCAGTGAAGTGGAGGGCCCCAATCAGCCCCAGCATTTT	CASSEVEGPNQPQHF
TRBV7-9	TRBD1	-	TRBJ2-7	TGTGCCAGCAGCTGGGCAGGGGGCTACGAGCAGTACTTC	CASSWAGGYEQYF
TRBV7-6	-	-	TRBJ2-5	TGTGCCAGCAGCTTAGCGCTCCAGGGGCCCCAAGAGACCCAGTACTTC	CASSLALQGPQETQYF
TRBV27	-	-	TRBJ2-3	TGTGCCAGCAGCCCCACAGGAGGACCAGATACGCAGTATTTT	CASSPTGGPDTQYF
TRBV19	-	-	TRBJ1-1	TGTGCCAGTTCAGGGTTGAACACTGAAGCTTTCTTT	CASSGLNTEAFF
TRBV5-1	-	-	TRBJ2-3	TGCGCCAGCAGCTTGGTTTCGGAAGCAGATACGCAGTATTTT	CASSLVSEADTQYF
TRBV6-5	-	once	TRBJ2-2	TGTGCCAGCAGTGCCCCGGGTACCGGGGAGCTGTTTTTT	CASSAPGTGELFF
TRBV27	-	-	TRBJ2-1	TGTGCCAGCAGTCTGTCAGGACTGCTAAATGAGCAGTTCTTC	CASSLSGLLNEQFF
TRBV19	TRBD2	-	TRBJ2-1	TGTGCCAGTAGTGTACTAGCGGGAACCTACAATGAGCAGTTCTTC	CASSVLAGTYNEQFF
TRBV2	TRBD2	-	TRBJ2-2	TGTGCCAGCAGGCCGGGACTAGCGAGAACCGGGGAGCTGTTTTTT	CASRPGLARTGELFF
TRBV4-1	-	-	TRBJ1-1	TGCGCCAGCAGCCAAGTTGGGTCGGTGGAAGCTTTCTTT	CASSQVGSVEAFF
TRBV29-1	-	-	TRBJ1-1	TGCAGCGCCCTGATCCTCGATATGAACACTGAAGCTTTCTTT	CSALILDMNTEAFF
TRBV21-1	-	-	TRBJ2-4	TGTGCCAGCAGCAAACCCGGAGGGACAGGGGGCCACTCGGAGGACATTCAGTACTTC	CASSKPGGTGGHSEDIQYF
TRBV30	-	-	TRBJ2-3	TGTGCCTGGAGTGTATGGACCTCAGATACGCAGTATTTT	CAWSVWTSDTQYF
TRBV28	TRBD1	-	TRBJ1-5	TGTGCCAGCAGTAAACCGGGACAGAGCAATCAGCCCCAGCATTTT	CASSKPGQSNQPQHF